Described below is a single T cell receptor (beta chain) sequence and its context. Antigen specificity is unknown. The sample is drawn from a study of graft-versus-host responses after intestinal transplantation. About the study: All recipients got anti-thymocyte globulin induction, then tacrolimus and steroids for 3 to 4 years.

Using immunoSEQ multiplex PCR, the repertoire was profiled, and TCRdb retains in-frame clones only, with some absent. The repertoire holds 95,000 to 150,000 clones, with over 80% as singletons. Study-wide points: Allografts carried high graft-versus-host to host-versus-graft clonal ratios in patients having graft-donor T cell macrochimerism.

Germline V lookup: CDR1 MNHEY, CDR2 SVGAGI. The CDR3 runs to 14 residues. Trimming removed 5 bases from V and 1 base from J; junction bases left unmatched: 3. This receptor was taken from a human donor who received an intestinal transplant. The chain combines TRBV6-5 with TRBJ2-7; 9 bases are a match to TRBD1. The material was unstimulated CD4+ T cells sorted from spleen or lymph node cells, obtained before intestinal transplant. The CDR3 bases are TGTGCCAGCAGTGGACAGGGGATTTCCTACGAGCAGTACTTC. Encoded protein: CASSGQGISYEQYF.